This is a list of T cell receptor beta chains from one sample in a study of cytomegalovirus exposure and HLA in healthy donors. Assay: immunoSEQ multiplex PCR; the TCRdb copy retains only in-frame clones and omits some. Its table records tens of thousands of clones. The sample consisted of PBMCs. The receptors come from a man aged 25-45 years in good health and CMV-seropositive. Both conserved end residues are part of each CDR3. D genes are given only for firm matches.

TRBD2 | TRBJ2-1 | TRBV4-1 | CASSQGPGLAGPNEQFF | TGCGCCAGCAGCCAGGGACCGGGACTAGCGGGCCCCAATGAGCAGTTCTTC
- | TRBJ1-1 | TRBV6-6 | CASKRQEMNTEAFF | TGTGCCAGCAAAAGACAGGAAATGAACACTGAAGCTTTCTTT
TRBD1 | TRBJ2-7 | TRBV6-6 | CASRHATGFGEQYF | TGTGCCAGCAGACACGCGACAGGGTTCGGCGAGCAGTACTTC
- | TRBJ2-7 | TRBV19 | CASSTTHLSYEQYF | TGTGCCAGTAGTACAACTCACCTCTCCTACGAGCAGTACTTC
- | TRBJ1-1 | TRBV30 | CAWSEGGGAFF | TGTGCCTGGAGCGAGGGGGGGGGAGCTTTCTTT
TRBD2 | TRBJ2-7 | TRBV7-6 | CASSPETSGNVYEQYF | TGTGCCAGCAGCCCCGAGACTAGCGGGAATGTCTACGAGCAGTACTTC
TRBD2 | TRBJ2-3 | TRBV15 | CATSRGIAGGTQYF | TGTGCCACCAGCAGAGGAATAGCGGGCGGTACGCAGTATTTT
TRBD1 | TRBJ1-1 | TRBV6-1 | CASSARRGQVEAFF | TGTGCCAGCAGTGCCCGCCGGGGACAGGTTGAAGCTTTCTTT
- | TRBJ1-5 | TRBV6-6 | CASSNDQPQHF | TGTGCCAGCTCCAATGATCAGCCCCAGCATTTT
TRBD2 | TRBJ2-5 | TRBV6-5 | CASSPSGTPETQYF | TGTGCCAGCAGTCCTAGCGGGACCCCGGAGACCCAGTACTTC
TRBD2 | TRBJ2-5 | TRBV9 | CASSAGLAGGPETQYF | TGTGCCAGCAGCGCGGGACTAGCGGGGGGGCCGGAGACCCAGTACTTC
TRBD1 | TRBJ1-2 | TRBV5-6 | CASSLTGGALAGYTF | TGTGCCAGCAGCTTGACAGGGGGCGCCTTGGCTGGCTACACCTTC
TRBD1 | TRBJ2-7 | TRBV5-1 | CASSLGQGAWEQYF | TGCGCCAGCAGCCTCGGACAGGGGGCATGGGAGCAGTACTTC
TRBD1 | TRBJ2-7 | TRBV6-1 | CASSETGAGRSYEQYF | TGTGCCAGCAGTGAAACAGGGGCAGGGCGTTCGTACGAGCAGTACTTC
- | TRBJ2-5 | TRBV12-5 | CASGLETQYF | TGTGCTAGTGGTCTAGAGACCCAGTACTTC
- | TRBJ1-5 | TRBV6-1 | CASRVTANSNQPQHF | TGTGCCAGCAGAGTGACAGCAAATAGCAATCAGCCCCAGCATTTT
- | TRBJ2-7 | TRBV7-9 | CASSHRHPYEQYF | TGTGCCAGCAGCCACAGACACCCCTACGAGCAGTACTTC
TRBD2 | TRBJ2-1 | TRBV7-2 | CASSGTSGSYNEQFF | TGTGCCAGCAGCGGGACTAGCGGGAGTTACAATGAGCAGTTCTTC
TRBD2 | TRBJ2-1 | TRBV6-1 | CASSEGLAGSNEQFF | TGTGCCAGCAGTGAAGGGCTAGCGGGGTCGAATGAGCAGTTCTTC
TRBD2 | TRBJ2-2 | TRBV19 | CASTLAGKNTGELFF | TGTGCCAGTACCCTAGCGGGGAAGAACACCGGGGAGCTGTTTTTT
TRBD1 | TRBJ1-1 | TRBV4-1 | CASSQSPLRGTEAFF | TGCGCCAGCAGCCAATCGCCCCTCAGGGGGACTGAAGCTTTCTTT
TRBD1 | TRBJ2-7 | TRBV19 | CASSIAGQGAVEQYF | TGTGCCAGTAGTATAGCGGGACAGGGGGCTGTCGAGCAGTACTTC
TRBD2 | TRBJ2-2 | TRBV6-5 | CASQTSGIAGELFF | TGTGCCAGCCAGACTAGCGGGATTGCCGGGGAGCTGTTTTTT
TRBD2 | TRBJ2-5 | TRBV5-1 | CASTGGGTRETQYF | TGCGCCAGCACCGGGGGGGGGACTAGGGAGACCCAGTACTTC
TRBD1 | TRBJ1-6 | TRBV30 | CAWSTGTGGSPLHF | TGTGCCTGGAGTACCGGGACAGGCGGCTCACCCCTCCACTTT
TRBD1 | TRBJ2-5 | TRBV5-1 | CASSFSQGVETQYF | TGCGCCAGCAGCTTTTCACAGGGGGTGGAGACCCAGTACTTC
- | TRBJ2-7 | TRBV7-9 | CASSLAPGTNYEQYF | TGTGCCAGCAGCCTAGCCCCCGGGACAAACTACGAGCAGTACTTC
- | TRBJ2-7 | TRBV4-1 | CASSQREQGFDFIEQYF | TGCGCCAGCAGCCAAAGGGAACAGGGTTTTGATTTCATCGAGCAGTACTTC
- | TRBJ2-3 | TRBV12-5 | CASGLVLRGQGDTQYF | TGTGCTAGTGGTTTGGTCCTCAGGGGCCAAGGGGATACGCAGTATTTT
TRBD1 | TRBJ1-5 | TRBV19 | CASSIYRGNSNQPQHF | TGTGCCAGTAGTATTTACAGGGGAAATAGCAATCAGCCCCAGCATTTT
TRBD1 | TRBJ1-6 | TRBV27 | CASGLYGTGSSYNSPLHF | TGTGCCAGCGGTCTTTACGGGACAGGGAGCTCCTATAATTCACCCCTCCACTTT
TRBD1 | TRBJ1-4 | TRBV5-4 | CASSLVVGTGVEKLFF | TGTGCCAGCAGCTTGGTGGTTGGGACAGGGGTCGAAAAACTGTTTTTT
- | TRBJ1-5 | TRBV7-9 | CASSLKGGNQPQHF | TGTGCCAGCAGCCTCAAAGGGGGCAATCAGCCCCAGCATTTT
- | TRBJ2-6 | TRBV18 | CASSPLVSGANVLTF | TGTGCCAGCTCACCACTTGTATCTGGGGCCAACGTCCTGACTTTC
- | TRBJ1-3 | TRBV30 | CAWSPDSIAGNTIYF | TGTGCCTGGAGCCCAGACAGCATAGCTGGAAACACCATATATTTT
- | TRBJ1-1 | TRBV6-1 | CASSEVGGNTEAFF | TGTGCCAGCAGTGAAGTCGGCGGGAACACTGAAGCTTTCTTT
TRBD2 | TRBJ2-2 | TRBV25-1 | CASSVGGTGELFF | TGTGCCAGCAGTGTCGGGGGGACCGGGGAGCTGTTTTTT
- | TRBJ1-1 | TRBV19 | CASSPYRDTEAFF | TGTGCCAGTAGTCCCTATCGGGACACTGAAGCTTTCTTT
- | TRBJ2-7 | TRBV5-1 | CASSIGVQGMSYEQYF | TGCGCCAGCAGCATCGGAGTTCAGGGTATGTCCTACGAGCAGTACTTC